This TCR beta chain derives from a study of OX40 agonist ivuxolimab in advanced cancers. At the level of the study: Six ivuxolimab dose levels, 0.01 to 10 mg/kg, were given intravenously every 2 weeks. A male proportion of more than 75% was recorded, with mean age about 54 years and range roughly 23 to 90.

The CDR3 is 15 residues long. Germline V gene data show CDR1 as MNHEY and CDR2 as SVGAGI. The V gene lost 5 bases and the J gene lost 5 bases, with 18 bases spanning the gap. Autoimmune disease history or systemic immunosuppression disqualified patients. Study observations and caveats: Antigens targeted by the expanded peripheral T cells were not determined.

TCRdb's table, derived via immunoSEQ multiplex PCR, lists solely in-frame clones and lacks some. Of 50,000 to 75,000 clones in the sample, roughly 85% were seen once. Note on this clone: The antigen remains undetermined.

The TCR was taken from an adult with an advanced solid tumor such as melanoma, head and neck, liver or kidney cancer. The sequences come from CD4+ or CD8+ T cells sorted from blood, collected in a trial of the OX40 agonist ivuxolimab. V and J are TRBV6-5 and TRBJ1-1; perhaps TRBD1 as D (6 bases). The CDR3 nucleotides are TGTGCCAGCAGTCCTGTACAGGGTTGGGGAACTGAAGCTTTCTTT. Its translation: CASSPVQGWGTEAFF.